This entry describes one T cell receptor (beta chain). This record comes from a study of blood T cells in healthy people across ages. The length of the CDR3 is 15 residues. Looked up from germline, CDR1 is MNHEY and CDR2 is SMNVEV (reference sequence). V lost 2 bases and J lost 1, with 11 bases in between. Through a sample-barcoded 5' primer and a J-beta primer mix, a second PCR was run for about 6 to 12 cycles. Each sample yielded at least 2.5 million CDR3-containing paired-end reads. Via MiXCR, TCRdb re-called the 5' RACE reads, giving one row per CDR3 protein. The repertoire holds about 730,000 distinct CDR3 sequences, with 43% as singletons.

The genes are TRBV27 and TRBJ1-1; the D is unclear. The origin of this receptor is a woman aged 60 to 75 in good health. Material for sequencing was blood. The CDR3 region has the DNA TGTGCCAGCAGTTTAGCCACGGCGGGGAACACTGAAGCTTTCTTT. Protein product: CASSLATAGNTEAFF.